These 2 T cell receptor beta chains originate from one sample sequenced in a study of T cells in Graves' hyperthyroidism and ophthalmopathy (dated by TCRdb to about 2019). The library was prepared using multiplex PCR. The sequencer listed for this sample is Illumina HiSeq 2000. Amplification of TCR beta CDR3 regions was carried out from RNA transcripts. The TCR CDR3 was subjected to a first round of RT-PCR using the HTBI primer set and the Qiagen OneStep RT-PCR kit. The public reads were quality trimmed at Q25 with fastp and then assembled into clones with MiXCR by TCRdb, keeping productive beta chains. Duplicate CDR3 protein sequences are folded into a single record with the most common DNA and genes. In this sample the table shows fewer than 750,000 distinct CDR3 sequences, roughly 15% of which occur a single time. The ten largest clones capture 12% of the sample. The material sequenced was blood. These receptors came from a woman aged 45-65 years with Graves' ophthalmopathy.

This clonotype was observed a handful of times. The CDR3 here is CASSAGLGGSTDTQYF. CDR3 DNA: TGTGCCAGCAGCGCGGGACTAGGGGGGAGCACAGATACGCAGTATTTT. The rearrangement uses TRBV5-4 and TRBJ2-3; 8 nucleotides agree with TRBD2. Germline V CDR1 and CDR2: SGHNT, YYREEE (reference sequence). Trimming removed 4 bases from V and 0 bases from J; junction bases left unmatched: 7. CDR3 size: 16 residues.

This chain connects TRBV13 to TRBJ1-5, with TRBD1 matching 7 bases. The CDR3 has 17 amino acids. Germline trimming cut 5 bases from V and 4 bases from J; bases unmatched to any gene: 14. Germline V CDR1 and CDR2: PRHDT, FYEKMQ (reference sequence). The DNA of the CDR3 is TGTGCCAGCAGCAATTACCGGGACAGTCTAGGGAATCAGCCCCAGCATTTT. The encoded protein is CASSNYRDSLGNQPQHF.